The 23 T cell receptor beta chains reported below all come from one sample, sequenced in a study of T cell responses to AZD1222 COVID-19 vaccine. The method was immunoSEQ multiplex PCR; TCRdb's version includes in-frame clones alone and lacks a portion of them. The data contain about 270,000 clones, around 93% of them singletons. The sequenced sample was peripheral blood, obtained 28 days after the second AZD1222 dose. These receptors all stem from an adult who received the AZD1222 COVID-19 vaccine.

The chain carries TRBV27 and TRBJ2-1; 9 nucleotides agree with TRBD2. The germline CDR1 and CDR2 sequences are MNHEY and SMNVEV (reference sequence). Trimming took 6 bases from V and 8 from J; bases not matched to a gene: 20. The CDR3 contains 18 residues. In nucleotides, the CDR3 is TGTGCCAGCAGCCGAGACAGAGCCATCGCGGGGGGGGTTCATGAGCAGTTCTTC. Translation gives CASSRDRAIAGGVHEQFF.

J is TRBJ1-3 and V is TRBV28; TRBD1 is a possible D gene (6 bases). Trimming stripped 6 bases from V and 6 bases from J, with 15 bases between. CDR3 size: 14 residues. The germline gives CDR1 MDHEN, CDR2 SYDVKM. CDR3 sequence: CASSQVQGSNTIYF. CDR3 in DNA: TGTGCCAGCAGCCAGGTACAGGGATCAAACACCATATATTTT.

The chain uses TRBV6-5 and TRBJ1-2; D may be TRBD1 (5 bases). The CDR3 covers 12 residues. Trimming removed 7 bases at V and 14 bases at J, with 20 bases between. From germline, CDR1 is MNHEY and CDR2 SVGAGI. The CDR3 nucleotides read TGTGCCAGCACCAATCTCCCACAGGTTCGAACCTTC. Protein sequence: CASTNLPQVRTF.

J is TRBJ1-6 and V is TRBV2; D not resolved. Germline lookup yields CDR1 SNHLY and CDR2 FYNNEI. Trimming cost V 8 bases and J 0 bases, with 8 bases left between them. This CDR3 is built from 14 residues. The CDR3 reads CASGGGSYNSPLHF. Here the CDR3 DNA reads TGTGCCAGCGGCGGAGGCTCCTATAATTCACCCCTCCACTTT. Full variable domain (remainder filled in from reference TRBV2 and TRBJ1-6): EPEVTQTPSHQVTQMGQEVILRCVPISNHLYFYWYRQILGQKVEFLVSFYNNEISEKSEIFDDQFSVERPDGSNFTLKIRSTKLEDSAMYFCASGGGSYNSPLHFGNGTRLTVT.

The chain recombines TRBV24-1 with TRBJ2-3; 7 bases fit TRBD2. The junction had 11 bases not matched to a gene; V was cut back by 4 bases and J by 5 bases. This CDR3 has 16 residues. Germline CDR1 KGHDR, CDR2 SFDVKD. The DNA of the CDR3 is TGTGCCACCAGTGACCCCAGCGGGACGAAGGGAGATACGCAGTATTTT. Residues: CATSDPSGTKGDTQYF.

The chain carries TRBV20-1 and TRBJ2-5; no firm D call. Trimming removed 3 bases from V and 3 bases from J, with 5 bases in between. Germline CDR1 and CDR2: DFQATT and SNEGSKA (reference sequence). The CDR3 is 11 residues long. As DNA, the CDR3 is TGCAGTGCTAGGGCTGAAGAGACCCAGTACTTC. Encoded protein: CSARAEETQYF.

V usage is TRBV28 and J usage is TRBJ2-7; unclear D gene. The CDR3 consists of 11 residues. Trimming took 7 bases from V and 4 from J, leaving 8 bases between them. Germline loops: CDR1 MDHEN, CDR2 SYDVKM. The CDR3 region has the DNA TGTGCCAGCACTAACGGGTACGAGCAGTACTTC. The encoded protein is CASTNGYEQYF. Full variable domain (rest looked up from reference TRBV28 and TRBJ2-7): DVKVTQSSRYLVKRTGEKVFLECVQDMDHENMFWYRQDPGLGLRLIYFSYDVKMKEKGDIPEGYSVSREKKERFSLILESASTNQTSMYLCASTNGYEQYFGPGTRLTVT.

CDR3: CASSQTRITFDNQPQHF. In DNA, the CDR3 is TGCGCCAGCAGTCAAACCAGGATAACCTTCGATAATCAGCCCCAGCATTTT. The V call is TRBV23-1, the J call TRBJ1-5; D remains unclear. TRBV23-1 is placed among ORFs of uncertain function. The CDR3 runs 17 residues. V was clipped by 2 bases and J by 4 bases, with 18 bases between them.

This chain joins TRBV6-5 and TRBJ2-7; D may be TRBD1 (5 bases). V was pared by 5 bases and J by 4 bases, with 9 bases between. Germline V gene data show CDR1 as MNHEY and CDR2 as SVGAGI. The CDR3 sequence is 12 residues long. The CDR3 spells CASSTGAYEQYF. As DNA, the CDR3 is TGTGCCAGCAGTACAGGAGCTTACGAGCAGTACTTC.

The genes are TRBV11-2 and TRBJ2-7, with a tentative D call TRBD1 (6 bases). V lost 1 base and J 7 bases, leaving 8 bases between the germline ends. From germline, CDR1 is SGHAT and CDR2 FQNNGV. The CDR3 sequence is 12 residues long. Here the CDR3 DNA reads TGTGCCAGCAGCTTAGGAGGGGGAGAGCAGTACTTC. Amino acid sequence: CASSLGGGEQYF. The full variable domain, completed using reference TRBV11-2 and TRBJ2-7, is EAGVAQSPRYKIIEKRQSVAFWCNPISGHATLYWYQQILGQGPKLLIQFQNNGVVDDSQLPKDRFSAERLKGVDSTLKIQPAKLEDSAVYLCASSLGGGEQYFGPGTRLTVT.

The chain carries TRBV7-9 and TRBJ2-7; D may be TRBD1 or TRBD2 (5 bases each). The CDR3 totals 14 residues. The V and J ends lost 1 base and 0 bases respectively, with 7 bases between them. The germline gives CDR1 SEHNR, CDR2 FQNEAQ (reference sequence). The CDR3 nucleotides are TGTGCCAGCAGCTTAGGGGGGAACTCCTACGAGCAGTACTTC. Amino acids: CASSLGGNSYEQYF.

In DNA form, the CDR3 reads TGTGCCAGTAGTACTCCGGACAGGTTCGGCGAGCAGTACTTC. Its protein is CASSTPDRFGEQYF. The chain uses TRBV19 and TRBJ2-7; 7 positions agree with TRBD1. The CDR3 covers 14 residues. The germline V gene has CDR1 LNHDA and CDR2 SQIVND (reference sequence). J gave up 6 bases and V 4 bases, and 9 bases lay outside the gene matches.

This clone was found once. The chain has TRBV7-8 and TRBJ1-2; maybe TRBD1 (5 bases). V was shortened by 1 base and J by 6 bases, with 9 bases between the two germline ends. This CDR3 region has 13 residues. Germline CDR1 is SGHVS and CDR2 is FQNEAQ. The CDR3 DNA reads TGTGCCAGCAGCTTAGGACAGTTGGATGGCTACACCTTC. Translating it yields CASSLGQLDGYTF.

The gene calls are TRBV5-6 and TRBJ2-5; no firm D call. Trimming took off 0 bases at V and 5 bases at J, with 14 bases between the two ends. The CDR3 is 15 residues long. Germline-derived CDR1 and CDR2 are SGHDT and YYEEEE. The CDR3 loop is CASSLGFGSRETQYF. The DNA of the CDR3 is TGTGCCAGCAGCTTGGGTTTTGGGTCCCGGGAGACCCAGTACTTC.

The CDR3 reads CASSYRGLAANTGELFF. DNA of the CDR3: TGTGCCAGCAGTTACAGGGGGCTAGCGGCGAACACCGGGGAGCTGTTTTTT. The chain links TRBV6-2 or TRBV6-3 to TRBJ2-2; either TRBD1 or TRBD2 may supply D (7 bases each). Germline V gene sequence: CDR1 MNHEY, CDR2 SVGEGT. There are 17 residues in the CDR3. Trimming stripped 2 bases from V and 0 bases from J, with 13 bases between.

CDR3 residues: CASSRGGDYEQYF. The DNA for the CDR3 is TGTGCCAGCAGTCGAGGCGGGGACTACGAGCAGTACTTC. The chain links TRBV11-3 to TRBJ2-7; maybe TRBD2 (6 bases). Trimming pared 6 bases from V and 3 bases from J, leaving 12 bases between. Germline CDR1 is SGHNT and CDR2 is YENEEA. This CDR3 region has 13 residues.

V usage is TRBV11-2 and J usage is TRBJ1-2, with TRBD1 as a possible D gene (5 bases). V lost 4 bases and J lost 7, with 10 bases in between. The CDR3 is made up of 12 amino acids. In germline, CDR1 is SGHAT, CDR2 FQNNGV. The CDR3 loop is CASSSGLSGYTF. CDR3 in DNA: TGTGCCAGCAGCTCGGGACTGAGTGGCTACACCTTC.

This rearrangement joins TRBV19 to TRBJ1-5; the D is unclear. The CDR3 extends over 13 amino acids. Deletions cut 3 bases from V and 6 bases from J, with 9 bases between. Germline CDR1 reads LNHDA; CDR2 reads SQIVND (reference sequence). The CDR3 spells CASSIARSQPQHF. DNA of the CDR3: TGTGCCAGTAGTATTGCCAGGAGTCAGCCCCAGCATTTT.

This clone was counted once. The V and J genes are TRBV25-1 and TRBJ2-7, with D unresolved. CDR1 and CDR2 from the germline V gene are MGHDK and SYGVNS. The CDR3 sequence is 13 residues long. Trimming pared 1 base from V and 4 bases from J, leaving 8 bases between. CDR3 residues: CASSEFGIYEQYF. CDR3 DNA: TGTGCCAGCAGTGAATTCGGTATTTACGAGCAGTACTTC.

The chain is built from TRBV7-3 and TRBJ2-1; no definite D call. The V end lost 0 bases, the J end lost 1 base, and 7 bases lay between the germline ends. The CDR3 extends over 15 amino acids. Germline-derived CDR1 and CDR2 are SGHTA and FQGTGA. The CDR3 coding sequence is TGTGCCAGCAGCTTAACCCGGGCTTCCTACAATGAGCAGTTCTTC. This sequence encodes CASSLTRASYNEQFF.

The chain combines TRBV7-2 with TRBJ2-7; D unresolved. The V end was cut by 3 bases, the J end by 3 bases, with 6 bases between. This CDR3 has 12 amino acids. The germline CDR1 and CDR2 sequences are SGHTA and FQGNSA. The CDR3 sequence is CASSFDHYEQYF. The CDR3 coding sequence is TGTGCCAGCAGCTTTGACCACTACGAGCAGTACTTC. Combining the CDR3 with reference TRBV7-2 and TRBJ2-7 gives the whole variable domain GAGVSQSPSNKVTEKGKDVELRCDPISGHTALYWYRQSLGQGLEFLIYFQGNSAPDKSGLPSDRFSAERTGGSVSTLTIQRTQQEDSAVYLCASSFDHYEQYFGPGTRLTVT.

The CDR3 region is CASSADGQGNTGELFF. Here the CDR3 DNA reads TGTGCCAGCAGCGCCGACGGACAGGGGAACACCGGGGAGCTGTTTTTT. This chain uses TRBV9 with TRBJ2-2; 8 positions agree with TRBD1. Trimming cost V 3 bases and J 1 base; bases outside gene matches: 5. CDR1 is SGDLS, CDR2 YYNGEE, per germline. The length of the CDR3 is 16 residues.

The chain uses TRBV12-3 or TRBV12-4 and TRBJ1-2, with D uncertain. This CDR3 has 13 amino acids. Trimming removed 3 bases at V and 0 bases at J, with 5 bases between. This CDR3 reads CASSLGPNYGYTF. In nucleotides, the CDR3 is TGTGCCAGCAGTTTGGGTCCTAACTATGGCTACACCTTC.